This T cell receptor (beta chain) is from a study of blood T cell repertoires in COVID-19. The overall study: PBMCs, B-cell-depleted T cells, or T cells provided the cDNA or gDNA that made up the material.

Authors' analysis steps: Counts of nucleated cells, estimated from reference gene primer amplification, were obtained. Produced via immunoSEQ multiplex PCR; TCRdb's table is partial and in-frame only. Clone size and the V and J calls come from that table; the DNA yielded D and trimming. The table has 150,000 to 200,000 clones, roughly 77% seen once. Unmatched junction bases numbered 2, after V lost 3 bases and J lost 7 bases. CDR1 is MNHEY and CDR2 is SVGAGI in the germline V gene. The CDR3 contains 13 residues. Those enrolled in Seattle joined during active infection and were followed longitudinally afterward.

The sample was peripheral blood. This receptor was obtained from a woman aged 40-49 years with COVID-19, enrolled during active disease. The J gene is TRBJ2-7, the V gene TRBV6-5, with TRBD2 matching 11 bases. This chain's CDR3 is CASSYSGREEQYF. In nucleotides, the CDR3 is TGTGCCAGCAGTTATAGCGGGAGGGAGGAGCAGTACTTC.